Listed below are T cell receptor beta chains from one sample, sequenced in a study of T cells in Graves' hyperthyroidism and ophthalmopathy. One entry per CDR3 protein results from TCRdb running MiXCR on the multiplex PCR reads. The sample has hundreds of thousands of distinct CDR3 sequences; 46% are singletons. Sequenced: peripheral blood or thyroid tissue (not recorded which). These receptor sequences come from a woman between 18 and 29 years old with Graves' hyperthyroidism. The CDR3 runs from the conserved cysteine through the conserved F or W. A D gene is named only where the DNA matches it firmly. Size is stated for part of the rows, as once, few or many counts, or as a class when the clone is expanded.

>TRBJ2-7|TRBD2|TRBV7-9|-
TGTGCCAGCAGTGAGTCTCTAGCGGGAGGGCAGGAGCAGTGCTTC
CASSESLAGGQEQCF
>TRBJ1-2|-|TRBV15|-
TGTGCCACCAGTAGTATTGTTGGGGATGGCTACACCTTC
CATSSIVGDGYTF
>TRBJ1-5|-|TRBV7-2|few
TGTGCCAGCAGCTTATACGGAGAGGGCAGCCAGCCCCAGCATTTT
CASSLYGEGSQPQHF
>TRBJ2-7|TRBD2|TRBV7-4|-
TGCGCCAGCAGCCTCCTTTTAGCGGGGCCTAGCTCCTACGAGCAGTACTTC
CASSLLLAGPSSYEQYF
>TRBJ1-1|-|TRBV6-6|-
TGTGCCAGCACTGTCACCCCGAGAACTGAAGCTTTCTTT
CASTVTPRTEAFF
>TRBJ1-3|-|TRBV10-3|many
TGTGCCATCAGTGAGTCTAAGGACTCTGGAAACACCATATATTTT
CAISESKDSGNTIYF
>TRBJ2-1|TRBD2|TRBV10-3|-
TGTGCCATCAGACTTAGCGGGAGTGGAACCTACAATGAGCAGTTCTTC
CAIRLSGSGTYNEQFF
>TRBJ2-7|-|TRBV7-2|-
TGTGCCAGCAGTTTAGAGTTGGACGAGCAGTACTTC
CASSLELDEQYF
>TRBJ1-5|TRBD1|TRBV12-3/TRBV12-4|-
TGTGCCAGCAGTCAAGACAGGGGTACCAATCAGCCCCAGCATTTT
CASSQDRGTNQPQHF
>TRBJ2-3|-|TRBV24-1|-
TGTGCCAGCAGCTTAGGAAGTGGAGATGTAGATACGCAGTATTTT
CASSLGSGDVDTQYF
>TRBJ2-6|-|TRBV10-3|many
TGTGCCGCTGGCGGTCCTAGCTCTGGGGCCAACGTCCTGACTTTC
CAAGGPSSGANVLTF
>TRBJ2-7|-|TRBV5-1|few
TGCGCCAGCAGCTTGATCGGGGGAGGCTTGTACGAGCAGTACTTC
CASSLIGGGLYEQYF
>TRBJ1-5|-|TRBV7-9|few
TGTGCCAGCAGCTTCGGGGGGCTGGGTCAGCCCCAGCATTTT
CASSFGGLGQPQHF
>TRBJ1-1|-|TRBV2|-
TGTGCCAGCATGAACAGGGAGTACACTGAAGCTTTCTTT
CASMNREYTEAFF
>TRBJ2-7|-|TRBV7-9|-
TGTGCCAGCACCAGATCGGGGGACTCCTACGAGCAGTACTTC
CASTRSGDSYEQYF
>TRBJ2-5|-|TRBV7-9|-
TGTGCCAGCAGCTCCCTTAGGGGACGGCGCGAGACCCAGTACTTC
CASSSLRGRRETQYF
>TRBJ1-3|-|TRBV5-6|-
TGTGCCAGCAGCTTGCGGGACACCTCTGGAAACACCATATATTTT
CASSLRDTSGNTIYF
>TRBJ2-7|-|TRBV7-7|-
TGTGCCAGCAGTTTTGGACTGAGGGCTAGCTACGAGCAGTACTTC
CASSFGLRASYEQYF
>TRBJ2-1|-|TRBV6-5|few
TGTGCCAGCAGTCCTACTGGGACGCTCAATGAGCAGTTCTTC
CASSPTGTLNEQFF
>TRBJ1-1|-|TRBV7-9|few
TGTGCCAGCAGTTACGGGCAGGGCGGGCCTTTCTTT
CASSYGQGGPFF
>TRBJ2-5|TRBD2|TRBV7-8|few
TGTGCCGGCAGCTTAAGGGGACTAGCTGTTGTGACCCAGTACTTC
CAGSLRGLAVVTQYF
>TRBJ1-2|TRBD1|TRBV7-2|-
TGTGCCAGCAGCTCAGGGGGCCATATTAACTATGGCTACACCTTC
CASSSGGHINYGYTF
>TRBJ1-4|-|TRBV6-1|few
TGTGCCAGCAAACCGGGGACCACCAATGAAAAACTGTTTTTT
CASKPGTTNEKLFF
>TRBJ1-5|TRBD1|TRBV11-2|-
TGTGCCAGCAGCACCCTCCTTACGGGCCGCCGGGACAGGGGATTTTACAATCAGCCCCAGCATTTT
CASSTLLTGRRDRGFYNQPQHF
>TRBJ2-5|-|TRBV7-3|-
TGTGCCAGCAGCCAGACTTCCGGGCCTCAAGAGACCCAGTACTTC
CASSQTSGPQETQYF
>TRBJ1-4|TRBD1|TRBV25-1|-
TGTGCCAGCACGGGACAGGAGGGCGTAAAACTGTTTTTT
CASTGQEGVKLFF
>TRBJ1-2|-|TRBV5-4|-
TGTGCCAGCAGCTTGACAGGTTATGGCTGCACCTTC
CASSLTGYGCTF
>TRBJ1-5|TRBD1|TRBV12-3/TRBV12-4|few
TGTGCCAGCAGTGCCGGGGACAGGGGAAGAGATCAGCCCCAGCATTTT
CASSAGDRGRDQPQHF
>TRBJ2-7|-|TRBV19|many
TGTGCCAGTAGTACCGCGCGGTTAGGGGGTTTCGACGAGCAGTACTTC
CASSTARLGGFDEQYF
>TRBJ1-2|-|TRBV7-2|few
TGTGCCAGCAGCCCACACGACGGAAATGGCTACACCTTC
CASSPHDGNGYTF
>TRBJ2-7|-|TRBV29-1|-
TGCAGCGTTCTCAGGGCAGGGAGCTACGAGCAGTACTTC
CSVLRAGSYEQYF
>TRBJ1-1|-|TRBV20-1|-
TGCAGTGCTAGAGATATTCGGGTTCGGGCTTTCTTT
CSARDIRVRAFF
>TRBJ1-1|-|TRBV10-3|many
TGTGCCATCAGTGGAACCGGGACTGACACTGAAGCTTTCTTT
CAISGTGTDTEAFF
>TRBJ1-4|-|TRBV7-2|-
TGTGCCAGCAGCTTAGGGCCGGGACGGTCTAATGAAAAACTGTTTTTT
CASSLGPGRSNEKLFF
>TRBJ1-2|-|TRBV2|-
TGTGCCAGCACCGGAGGCGGGAACTATGGCTACACCTTC
CASTGGGNYGYTF
>TRBJ2-7|TRBD1|TRBV7-9|few
TGCGCCAGCAGCCAAGGCTCGGGACAGGGGGGCCACGAGCAGTACTTC
CASSQGSGQGGHEQYF
>TRBJ2-5|-|TRBV7-2|many
TGTGCCAGCAGCTTAGGGAGACAGCAAGAGACCCAGTACTTC
CASSLGRQQETQYF
>TRBJ2-3|-|TRBV7-2|-
TGTGCCAGCAGCTTTATGACTAGCACAGATACGCAGTATTTT
CASSFMTSTDTQYF
>TRBJ2-7|-|TRBV29-1|-
TGCAGCCAAGAGGGCCCCTACGAGCAGTACTTC
CSQEGPYEQYF
>TRBJ1-1|-|TRBV11-2|-
TGTGCCAGCAGCTTTTCCCTGGGGACGATGAACACTGAAGCTTTCTTT
CASSFSLGTMNTEAFF
>TRBJ1-2|-|TRBV7-9|-
TGTGCCAGCAGCTGGTCCGGAGGGCGCGGTGGCTACACCTTC
CASSWSGGRGGYTF
>TRBJ1-1|-|TRBV13|few
TGTGCCAGCAGCGCCGCTAGTAGTGAAGCTTTCTTT
CASSAASSEAFF
>TRBJ2-7|-|TRBV7-3|-
TGTGCCAGCAGCCCCAGGGGGGGGGCCGGCTCCTACGAGCAGTACTTC
CASSPRGGAGSYEQYF
>TRBJ2-7|TRBD1|TRBV29-1|many
TGCAGCGTCGGGACCGGGACAGGGTACGAGCAGTACTTC
CSVGTGTGYEQYF
>TRBJ1-2|TRBD1|TRBV7-2|once
TGTGCCAGCAGGGATCGCGACAGGGGAGTTGGTGGCTACACCTTC
CASRDRDRGVGGYTF
>TRBJ2-5|-|TRBV24-1|few
TGTGCCACCAGTGACCCCGTCGAGCTCCAAGAGACCCAGTACTTC
CATSDPVELQETQYF
>TRBJ2-5|TRBD2|TRBV7-9|-
TGTGCCAGCAGGGGAGGGCGGGTCCAAGAGACCCAGTACTTC
CASRGGRVQETQYF
>TRBJ2-2|TRBD1|TRBV15|many
TGTGCCACCGCCCCTGGCAGGGGGTACACCGGGGAGCTGTTTTTT
CATAPGRGYTGELFF
>TRBJ2-5|TRBD1|TRBV7-9|-
TGTGCCAGCAGGGGAGGGACAGGGGAGACCCAGTACTTC
CASRGGTGETQYF
>TRBJ1-1|-|TRBV12-3/TRBV12-4|few
TGTGCCAGCAGTTGTCCAGGGAGGAGCACTGAAGCTTTCTTT
CASSCPGRSTEAFF
>TRBJ1-4|TRBD1|TRBV29-1|-
TGCAGCGTTGAAGATAATGGACAGGGTCCGGAAAAACTGTTTTTT
CSVEDNGQGPEKLFF